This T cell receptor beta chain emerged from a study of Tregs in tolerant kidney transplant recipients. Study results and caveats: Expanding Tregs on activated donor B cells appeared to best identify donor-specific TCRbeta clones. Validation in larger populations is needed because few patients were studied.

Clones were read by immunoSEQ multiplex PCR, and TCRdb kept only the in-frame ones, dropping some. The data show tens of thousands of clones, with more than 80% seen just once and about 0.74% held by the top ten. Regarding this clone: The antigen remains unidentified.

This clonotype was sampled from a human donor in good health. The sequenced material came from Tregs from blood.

The CDR3 here is CASSGSWGTSTDTQYF. The CDR3 DNA reads TGCGCCAGCAGCGGGTCATGGGGAACTAGCACAGATACGCAGTATTTT. The chain couples TRBV5-1 to TRBJ2-3; no reliable D call. The germline CDR1 and CDR2 sequences are SGHRS and YFSETQ. V was cut by 4 bases and J by 0 bases, with 15 bases left in between. The length of the CDR3 is 16 residues.